Sequencing of this T cell receptor (beta chain) was carried out in a study of T cell responses to AZD1222 COVID-19 vaccine. Overall study findings and caveats: Once two AZD1222 doses were given, Spike-specific TCR breadth and depth went up. Among those given AZD1222, only six were seropositive at baseline. Donors were mostly white British, more females; clonal diversity possibly underestimated.

About this clone: Its matching antigen is unknown.

There are 15 residues in the CDR3. Germline V gene lookup returns CDR1 KGHSH and CDR2 LQKENI. After removal of 6 bases from V and 5 bases from J, the junction contained 8 bases not matched to a gene. The protocol was immunoSEQ multiplex PCR, while the TCRdb copy is restricted to in-frame clones and leaves out a portion. The sample includes 50,000 or so clones, 80% of them seen just once. This clonotype originated in an adult who received the AZD1222 COVID-19 vaccine. V usage is TRBV18 and J usage is TRBJ2-2; 8 nucleotides agree with TRBD1. The sample here was peripheral blood, taken 28 days after the second AZD1222 dose. In nucleotides, the CDR3 is TGTGCCAGCTCCCGCGGACAGGGTTGGACCGGGGAGCTGTTTTTT. Translation gives CASSRGQGWTGELFF.